The present TCR beta chain was sequenced within a study of cytomegalovirus exposure and HLA in healthy donors. General study results and limits: Equally common other TCR beta chains were less clonally expanded than HLA-associated ones, a later analysis found. Donor immune exposure was known only as CMV serostatus. In a later analysis, parvovirus B19, influenza, CMV and Epstein-Barr virus appeared linked to several top co-occurrence clusters.

The PCR was carried out with 60 Vbeta primers and 13 Jbeta primers. Using immunoSEQ multiplex PCR, the repertoire was profiled, and TCRdb retains in-frame clones only, with some absent. The sample lists about 160,000 clones; under 90% were seen once. Losses at the gene ends were 5 bases for V and 3 bases for J; bases not matched to a gene: 13. The germline V gene has CDR1 SGHRS and CDR2 YFSETQ. The CDR3 consists of 16 residues. Turning to this clone: Its antigen is undetermined.

Sequenced sample: PBMCs. This TCR derives from a man aged 18 to 35 in good health and CMV-seronegative. The chain uses TRBV5-1 and TRBJ2-7, with TRBD1 identical over 8 bases. This chain's CDR3 is CASSPEPDRVLYEQYF. CDR3 in DNA: TGCGCCAGCAGTCCCGAGCCGGACAGGGTACTCTACGAGCAGTACTTC.